Listed here are 3 T cell receptor beta chains from one sample, sequenced in a study of blood T cell repertoires in COVID-19. Some clones are missing from TCRdb's copy, which holds only in-frame ones; the method was immunoSEQ multiplex PCR. The table includes about 220,000 clones, around three quarters detected once. Material for sequencing was peripheral blood. The source is a woman between 65 and 79 years old with acute or convalescent COVID-19.

In its sample, this clone was seen a few times. The CDR3 DNA sequence: TGCGCCAGCAGTCCAACTTTACAGGGCCCAGAAAAACTGTTTTTT. Translated, it gives CASSPTLQGPEKLFF. This chain connects TRBV4-3 to TRBJ1-4, with D perhaps TRBD1 (6 bases). CDR3 length equals 15 residues. Trimming stripped 6 bases from V and 8 bases from J, with 19 bases between. Germline V gene data show CDR1 as LGHNA and CDR2 as YSLEER.

The V and J genes are TRBV3-1 (or the pseudogene TRBV3-2) and TRBJ2-5, with D maybe TRBD1 (7 bases). Trimming took off 1 base at V and 1 base at J, with 13 bases between the two ends. The CDR3 covers 16 residues. Germline V gene sequence: CDR1 LGHDT, CDR2 YNNKEL (reference sequence). The CDR3 DNA reads as TGTGCCAGCAGCCAAGGGGGCAGGGGGGTCCAAGAGACCCAGTACTTC. Its translation: CASSQGGRGVQETQYF.

This clone came up many times. The V and J genes are TRBV29-1 and TRBJ2-3; 7 positions match TRBD2. The CDR3 runs to 15 residues. Trimming at V came to 3 bases and at J to 2 bases, leaving 8 bases not matched to a gene. Germline CDR1 reads SQVTM; CDR2 reads ANQGSEA. CDR3 region: CSVEFAGELTDTQYF. As DNA, the CDR3 is TGCAGCGTTGAGTTTGCGGGGGAACTCACAGATACGCAGTATTTT.